This TCR beta chain was profiled in a study of blood T cell repertoires in COVID-19. This CDR3 spans 21 amino acids. The germline CDR1 and CDR2 sequences are LNHDA and SQIVND (reference sequence). Trimming left V 3 bases short and J 2 bases short, with 26 bases between. Original data processing: Estimates of nucleated cell counts were drawn from the amplification of reference gene primers. Method: immunoSEQ multiplex PCR; TCRdb's copy keeps in-frame clones and lacks some. That table supplies the V and J calls and clone size; D and trimming were determined from the DNA. The sample has about 100,000 clones; approximately 86% are singletons.

The receptor was derived from a man aged 80 or over with active or convalescent COVID-19. The chain links TRBV19 to TRBJ2-6, with D possibly being TRBD2 (5 bases). Sequencing used peripheral blood. The chain's CDR3 is CASSIVGGRFPHPTGANVLTF. DNA of the CDR3: TGTGCCAGTAGTATTGTAGGTGGGAGATTCCCACATCCCACTGGGGCCAACGTCCTGACTTTC.